The 21 T cell receptor beta chains reported below all come from one sample, sequenced in a study of blood T cell repertoires in COVID-19. The method was immunoSEQ multiplex PCR; TCRdb's version includes in-frame clones alone and lacks a portion of them. The table includes around 220,000 clones, about four fifths detected once. Sequencing used PBMCs or T cells enriched from blood (not recorded which). These receptors all stem from a middle-aged woman who had recovered from COVID-19.

CDR3 nucleotide sequence: TGTGCCAGCGGGGCCCACGAGCAGTACTTC. Encoded protein: CASGAHEQYF. This chain links TRBV6-5 with TRBJ2-7; perhaps TRBD1 as D (5 bases). The V and J ends lost 8 bases and 5 bases respectively, with 7 bases between them. Looked up from germline, CDR1 is MNHEY and CDR2 is SVGAGI. The CDR3 loop spans 10 amino acids.

Only one count was recorded for this clone. V is TRBV5-1 and J is TRBJ2-1; TRBD2 aligns across 10 bases. Germline-derived CDR1 and CDR2 are SGHRS and YFSETQ. The CDR3 covers 14 residues. V trimming: 5 bases; J trimming: 6 bases; junction bases outside the gene matches: 5. The CDR3: CASRGGLAFNEQFF. CDR3 bases: TGCGCCAGCAGAGGGGGACTAGCGTTCAATGAGCAGTTCTTC.

The V and J genes are TRBV6-5 and TRBJ2-2; D may be TRBD1 (6 bases). From germline, CDR1 is MNHEY and CDR2 SVGAGI. CDR3 length equals 15 residues. V was pared by 4 bases and J by 0 bases, with 9 bases between. CDR3 sequence: CASSFGGANTGELFF. The DNA of the CDR3 is TGTGCCAGCAGTTTTGGGGGCGCGAACACCGGGGAGCTGTTTTTT.

The CDR3 DNA reads as TGTGCCAGCATGTTCCTAGCGGGCTCCTACAATGAGCAGTTCTTC. It translates to CASMFLAGSYNEQFF. The chain employs TRBV11-2 and TRBJ2-1; 8 bases line up with TRBD2. Unmatched junction bases numbered 5, after V lost 7 bases and J lost 0 bases. Germline V gene data show CDR1 as SGHAT and CDR2 as FQNNGV. CDR3 size: 15 residues.

This clone appeared a few times. The chain uses TRBV3-1 (or the pseudogene TRBV3-2) and TRBJ2-1, with 9 bases matching TRBD2. The germline CDR1 and CDR2 sequences are LGHDT and YNNKEL (reference sequence). Losses at the gene ends were 1 base for V and 4 bases for J; bases not matched to a gene: 2. The CDR3 consists of 15 residues. Here the CDR3 reads CASSQAGLAYNEQFF. CDR3 sequence (DNA): TGTGCCAGCAGCCAAGCGGGACTAGCATACAATGAGCAGTTCTTC.

The genes are TRBV27 and TRBJ1-2; a possible D gene is TRBD1 (5 bases). The CDR3 contains 15 residues. V dropped 2 bases and J dropped 7 bases, with 17 bases sitting between them. The V gene's germline CDR1 is MNHEY and CDR2 SMNVEV (reference sequence). The CDR3 DNA reads TGTGCCAGCAGTTTACAAGGGGTGGGGTTCGCTGGCTACACCTTC. It translates to CASSLQGVGFAGYTF.

The CDR3 protein is CASSRGGNEKLFF. Written as DNA, the CDR3 is TGTGCCAGCAGCCGTGGCGGTAATGAAAAACTGTTTTTT. The rearrangement links TRBV14 to TRBJ1-4; D ambiguous. This CDR3 is 13 amino acids long. Germline assignment: CDR1 SGHDN and CDR2 FVKESK. The germline V and J ends were trimmed by 4 bases and 4 bases, with 7 bases remaining between them.

V is TRBV2 and J is TRBJ1-2, with a weak D call TRBD1 (5 bases). Germline CDR1 reads SNHLY; CDR2 reads FYNNEI. V was pared by 4 bases and J by 4 bases, with 13 bases between. CDR3 length equals 14 residues. CDR3 coding DNA: TGTGCCAGCAGTGTAAAGGACACAGCCTATGGCTACACCTTC. This codes for CASSVKDTAYGYTF.

The gene calls are TRBV28 and TRBJ1-2; the D gene is possibly TRBD1 (6 bases). Germline lookup yields CDR1 MDHEN and CDR2 SYDVKM. V was clipped by 6 bases and J by 4 bases, with 15 bases between them. The CDR3 runs 14 residues. The CDR3 bases are TGTGCCAGCAGAAGGGGGGGGCAGGGCTATGGCTACACCTTC. It translates to CASRRGGQGYGYTF.

This clone came up once. This chain connects TRBV7-3 to TRBJ2-1; D is possibly TRBD2 (5 bases). The CDR3 has 16 residues. V lost 1 base to trimming and J lost 4 bases, with 14 bases between them. In germline, CDR1 is SGHTA, CDR2 FQGTGA. The CDR3 region is CASSLRADGRYNEQFF. CDR3 coding DNA: TGTGCCAGCAGCTTAAGGGCGGATGGGAGATACAATGAGCAGTTCTTC.

V and J are TRBV3-1 (or the pseudogene TRBV3-2) and TRBJ2-1; a possible D gene is TRBD2 (7 bases). Germline V CDR1 and CDR2: LGHDT, YNNKEL (reference sequence). This CDR3 has 14 residues. V was trimmed by 1 base and J by 7 bases, leaving 11 bases between them. The CDR3 is CASSQGGGWNEQFF. DNA for the CDR3: TGTGCCAGCAGCCAAGGCGGGGGCTGGAATGAGCAGTTCTTC.

The genes are TRBV28 and TRBJ1-6, with 10 bases that match TRBD1. Losses at the gene ends were 5 bases for V and 7 bases for J; bases not matched to a gene: 5. CDR1 is MDHEN, CDR2 SYDVKM, per germline. The CDR3 is made up of 15 amino acids. The CDR3 DNA reads TGTGCCAGCAGTCCGGAGGGACAGGGGAATTCACCCCTCCACTTT. Translating gives CASSPEGQGNSPLHF.

J is TRBJ2-3 and V is TRBV20-1, with 12 bases identical to TRBD2. The CDR3 runs to 17 residues. Trimming cost V 3 bases and J 1 base; bases outside gene matches: 8. From germline, CDR1 is DFQATT and CDR2 SNEGSKA (reference sequence). CDR3 region: CSASVGLAGGGTDTQYF. CDR3 DNA sequence: TGCAGTGCTAGTGTGGGACTAGCGGGCGGGGGCACAGATACGCAGTATTTT.

The chain has TRBV28 and TRBJ2-7; 9 nucleotides match TRBD1. This CDR3 is 13 amino acids long. Germline trimming cut 5 bases from V and 2 bases from J; bases unmatched to any gene: 1. Looked up from germline, CDR1 is MDHEN and CDR2 is SYDVKM. CDR3 in DNA: TGTGCCAGCAGTCGGACAGGGGCCTACGAGCAGTACTTC. Its translation: CASSRTGAYEQYF.

This clone has just a few counts. The V and J genes are TRBV5-1 and TRBJ1-1, with D unresolved. CDR1 is SGHRS and CDR2 is YFSETQ in the germline V gene. V was trimmed by 4 bases and J by 0 bases, leaving 13 bases between them. The CDR3 extends over 15 amino acids. This CDR3 is CASSPAGNMNTEAFF. In DNA, the CDR3 is TGCGCCAGCAGCCCGGCAGGTAATATGAACACTGAAGCTTTCTTT.

The chain carries TRBV4-3 and TRBJ2-1; 9 nucleotides line up with TRBD2. The CDR3 totals 13 residues. V lost 0 bases, J lost 16 bases, and 7 bases stayed unmatched. Germline V gene data show CDR1 as LGHNA and CDR2 as YSLEER. The chain's CDR3 is CASSQEWSREGFF. Here the CDR3 DNA reads TGCGCCAGCAGCCAAGAATGGTCGCGGGAGGGATTCTTC.

The chain uses TRBV28 and TRBJ1-4; D unclear. Germline lookup yields CDR1 MDHEN and CDR2 SYDVKM. The CDR3 consists of 16 residues. Trimming stripped 4 bases from V and 8 bases from J, with 20 bases between. CDR3 in DNA: TGTGCCAGCAGTTCCGGCGGAGGCTCAGCTGCGGAAAAACTGTTTTTT. Translated: CASSSGGGSAAEKLFF.

This sequence joins TRBV11-3 and TRBJ2-3; 10 bases line up with TRBD2. Germline V gives CDR1 SGHNT, CDR2 YENEEA. The CDR3 is made up of 16 amino acids. J lost 2 bases, V lost 5 bases, and 7 bases had no gene match. The CDR3 region is CASSERTSGATDTQYF. In nucleotides, the CDR3 is TGTGCCAGCAGCGAGCGGACTAGCGGCGCCACAGATACGCAGTATTTT.

On this clone: A much larger clone is a single base away; this may be a read error. Within the sample, other DNA sequences also encode this same CDR3. This chain links TRBV12-3 or TRBV12-4 with TRBJ1-6; 7 bases match TRBD1. The CDR3 runs 13 residues. The junction had 3 bases not matched to a gene; V was cut back by 6 bases and J by 7 bases. The CDR3 loop is CASRGTANSPLHF. CDR3 coding DNA: TGTGCCAGCAGGGGGACAGCCAATTCACCCCTCCACTTT.

This clone was recorded many times. The chain joins TRBV9 to TRBJ1-2; D gene uncertain. Germline CDR1 and CDR2: SGDLS and YYNGEE. CDR3 size: 13 residues. V lost 4 bases and J lost 3, with 10 bases in between. The CDR3 sequence: CASSSGDYYGYTF. CDR3 DNA sequence: TGTGCCAGCAGCTCCGGGGATTACTATGGCTACACCTTC.

The V and J genes are TRBV11-2 and TRBJ2-5, with D hard to call. The CDR3 is made up of 15 amino acids. Germline assignment: CDR1 SGHAT and CDR2 FQNNGV. V gave up 3 bases and J gave up 4 bases, with 15 bases separating them. For the CDR3, the DNA is TGTGCCAGCAGCTTCGGTTTAGGTGGGCGAGAGACCCAGTACTTC. Translation: CASSFGLGGRETQYF.